A selection of T cell receptor beta chains follows, all from one sample in a study of blood T cell repertoires in COVID-19. Generated by immunoSEQ multiplex PCR, the TCRdb table keeps only in-frame clones and is missing some. The sample records about 160,000 clones, roughly 72% being singletons. The sample comprised peripheral blood. The receptors stem from an elderly woman with acute or convalescent COVID-19. The CDR3 runs from the conserved cysteine through the conserved F or W. A D gene is named only where the DNA matches it firmly. Size tells how often a clone was seen (once, few, many) or the class of an expanded clone, and some rows leave it out.

clone_size j_call v_call d_call cdr3_nt cdr3_aa
- TRBJ1-3 TRBV18 TRBD1 TGTGCCAGCTCACCGTTGGCAGGGGGCGGCTCAAACACCATATATTTT CASSPLAGGGSNTIYF
- TRBJ1-1 TRBV6-2/TRBV6-3 - TGTGCCAGCAGTTACTCGAAAACCACCGGGACTGAAGCTTTCTTT CASSYSKTTGTEAFF
- TRBJ2-7 TRBV5-1 - TGCGCCAGCAGCCAACGTCCCGGGACACAAGATAGATCCTACGAGCAGTACTTC CASSQRPGTQDRSYEQYF
- TRBJ2-5 TRBV7-2 - TGTGCCAGCAGCTTAGTTGTGGGGAGCCAACAAGAGACCCAGTACTTC CASSLVVGSQQETQYF
few TRBJ2-7 TRBV11-2 TRBD2 TGTGCCAGCAGCTTTTTAGGGCTAGCGGGGGTCGAGCAGTACTTC CASSFLGLAGVEQYF
- TRBJ1-3 TRBV9 TRBD1 TGTGCCAGCAGCGCATCCGGGACAGGGGGTTCTGGAAACACCATATATTTT CASSASGTGGSGNTIYF
- TRBJ1-4 TRBV5-1 TRBD1 TGCGCCAGCAGCTTGGGGGACAGGGGGGCTAATGAAAAACTGTTTTTT CASSLGDRGANEKLFF
- TRBJ2-3 TRBV5-8 TRBD1 TGTGCCAGCAGCTTGACAGGGGGGAAAACAGATACGCAGTATTTT CASSLTGGKTDTQYF
- TRBJ1-1 TRBV29-1 TRBD1 TGCAGCGTTGAATCGGGACAGGGTACTGAAGCTTTCTTT CSVESGQGTEAFF
- TRBJ2-1 TRBV7-9 - TGTGCCAGCAGCTTACGGTGGGGGGACAATGAGCAGTTCTTC CASSLRWGDNEQFF
- TRBJ1-1 TRBV30 TRBD1 TGTGCCTGGAGTGTACTCGGAAGGGGGCCGATGAACACTGAAGCTTTCTTT CAWSVLGRGPMNTEAFF
few TRBJ1-1 TRBV7-2 TRBD1 TGTGCCAGCAGCCAAGGACAGGTGAACACTGAAGCTTTCTTT CASSQGQVNTEAFF
- TRBJ1-5 TRBV5-1 - TGCGCCAGCAGCTTTATGGCAGGATCGAATCAGCCCCAGCATTTT CASSFMAGSNQPQHF
- TRBJ2-1 TRBV2 TRBD2 TGTGCCAGTACACTAGCGGGAGAAGTGTTCTTC CASTLAGEVFF
- TRBJ1-1 TRBV6-5 - TGTGCCAGCAGTTACTCGTCAGGGCTACTGAACACTGAAGCTTTCTTT CASSYSSGLLNTEAFF
- TRBJ2-1 TRBV25-1 TRBD2 TGTGCCAGCAGTGAATCCCTAGCGGGAGTGGGTGAGCAGTTCTTC CASSESLAGVGEQFF
- TRBJ2-3 TRBV2 - TGTGCCAGCAGTGACCTTGGAGGGCAAAGCACAGATACGCAGTATTTT CASSDLGGQSTDTQYF
- TRBJ2-7 TRBV12-3/TRBV12-4 - TGTGCCAGCGGACCCCAGACAGGAACGACGCAGTACTTC CASGPQTGTTQYF
- TRBJ1-2 TRBV6-6 TRBD1 TGTGCCAGCAGAACCGGGACAGACGGGGCTGGCTACACCTTC CASRTGTDGAGYTF
- TRBJ2-3 TRBV30 - TGTGCCTGGAGGGCAGGGAGGGATACGCAGTATTTT CAWRAGRDTQYF
once TRBJ1-1 TRBV5-1 TRBD1 TGCGCCAGCAGCTTAGGGACAGGGGCGAGCACTGAAGCTTTCTTT CASSLGTGASTEAFF
- TRBJ2-2 TRBV7-9 - TGTGCCAGCAGCTTTACCGGGACGAACACCGGGGAGCTGTTTTTT CASSFTGTNTGELFF
- TRBJ1-2 TRBV6-2/TRBV6-3 - TGTGCCAGCAGTTACCCCTTGGCGACCAGAACAGATTATAACTATGGCTACACCTTC CASSYPLATRTDYNYGYTF
- TRBJ2-1 TRBV6-2/TRBV6-3 TRBD2 TGTGCCAGCAGTTTTCCCGGACTAGCGGGGTACAATGAGCAGTTCTTC CASSFPGLAGYNEQFF
- TRBJ1-2 TRBV30 TRBD1 TGTGCCTGGAATCGGGACAGGGCAAGAATTGGGGGCTACACCTTC CAWNRDRARIGGYTF
- TRBJ2-2 TRBV5-4 - TGTGCCAGCAGCTTGGTTGTAGGGGAGGAGCTGTTTTTT CASSLVVGEELFF
- TRBJ1-4 TRBV4-3 - TGCGCCAGCAGCCAAGATCAGGGCCCGAACACTAATGAAAAACTGTTTTTT CASSQDQGPNTNEKLFF
- TRBJ1-1 TRBV5-1 - TGCGCCAGCAGCCTCGGACAAGATGAAGCTTTCTTT CASSLGQDEAFF
- TRBJ2-3 TRBV6-5 - TGTGCCAGCAGTTACGGAGGATCCACAGATACGCAGTATTTT CASSYGGSTDTQYF
- TRBJ1-6 TRBV6-6 - TGTGCCAGCAGTTACGGACAGAGCTCCTATAATTCACCCCTCCACTTT CASSYGQSSYNSPLHF
few TRBJ2-2 TRBV27 - TGTGCCAGCAAACTCCGGGGACAGCAACTCAGCGGGAGCAAGTCCGGGGAGCTGTTTTTT CASKLRGQQLSGSKSGELFF
- TRBJ2-5 TRBV5-1 - TGCGCCAGCAGCTGGGGAGGTAGTCGGCAAGAGACCCAGTACTTC CASSWGGSRQETQYF
- TRBJ2-2 TRBV18 TRBD2 TGTGCCAGCTCACTACACGAAGCGGGGGAGAACACCGGGGAGCTGTTTTTT CASSLHEAGENTGELFF
- TRBJ2-1 TRBV19 TRBD2 TGTGCCAGTAGTAGAGGGACTAGCGGGGGGTGGGATGAGCAGTTCTTC CASSRGTSGGWDEQFF
- TRBJ2-5 TRBV11-2 - TGTGCCAGCAGCTTAGGTCCCGACAGGGAGGTGACCCAGTACTTC CASSLGPDREVTQYF
once TRBJ1-4 TRBV27 TRBD1 TGTGCCAGCAGTTTATCCGCAGGGGGCACCACAACTAATGAAAAACTGTTTTTT CASSLSAGGTTTNEKLFF
- TRBJ1-1 TRBV11-2 - TGTGCCAGCAGCTTAGTGAGCGTGAACACTGAAGCTTTCTTT CASSLVSVNTEAFF
- TRBJ2-1 TRBV18 TRBD2 TGTGCCAGCTCACCGGGGGGACTAGCGGGAGTCAATGAGCAGTTCTTC CASSPGGLAGVNEQFF
- TRBJ2-1 TRBV15 - TGTGCCACCAGCAGAGAGGCGCAGGGCTCCTACAATGAGCAGTTCTTC CATSREAQGSYNEQFF
few TRBJ1-4 TRBV20-1 - TGCAGTGCTAGAGGGAGAGAAAAACTGTTTTTT CSARGREKLFF
- TRBJ2-1 TRBV10-1 TRBD2 TGCGCCAGCAGTGAACTAGCGGGAGATGATGAGCAGTTCTTC CASSELAGDDEQFF
few TRBJ2-1 TRBV2 TRBD2 TGTGCCAGCAGTGATCGCGGGAGGGACTACAATGAGCAGTTCTTC CASSDRGRDYNEQFF
few TRBJ1-3 TRBV28 - TGTGCCAGCAGTTTACGGGGAAACACCATATATTTT CASSLRGNTIYF
once TRBJ2-5 TRBV29-1 TRBD1 TGCAGCGTTGAAGATTTCGGACAGGGCAGCGAGACCCAGTACTTC CSVEDFGQGSETQYF
- TRBJ2-7 TRBV6-5 TRBD1 TGTGCCAGCAGTTACTCAGGGCAGGGGGCCTACGAGCAGTACTTC CASSYSGQGAYEQYF
- TRBJ1-5 TRBV6-6 - TGTGCCAGCGGGTGGGGCAGCTCTAGCAATCAGCCCCAGCATTTT CASGWGSSSNQPQHF
- TRBJ2-5 TRBV30 - TGTGCCTGGAGTGGGGGGAGGGAGACCCAGTACTTC CAWSGGRETQYF
- TRBJ2-3 TRBV27 TRBD2 TGTGCCAGCAGCCCCGCTGCGGGAGTGGTCGGTACAGATACGCAGTATTTT CASSPAAGVVGTDTQYF
- TRBJ1-3 TRBV19 - TGTGCCAGTACTTCAAACGGGACTCCCGGGGGAACCATATATTTT CASTSNGTPGGTIYF
- TRBJ2-7 TRBV18 - TGTGCCAGCTCACAAACCGGGACACACTACGAGCAGTACTTC CASSQTGTHYEQYF
few TRBJ1-5 TRBV3-1/TRBV3-2 TRBD1 TGTGCCAGCAGCCTCCGGGACAGTCAGCCCCAGCATTTT CASSLRDSQPQHF
- TRBJ1-2 TRBV5-6 - TGTGCCAGCAGCTTGGGACCGGGGGGAGACGGCTACACCTTC CASSLGPGGDGYTF
- TRBJ2-1 TRBV7-3 - TGTGCCAGCAGCTTAAGGGAGGCCGCTTCGGGTGAGCAGTTCTTC CASSLREAASGEQFF
- TRBJ2-2 TRBV11-2 - TGTGCCAGCAGCTTAGTAGCAAATCGGCGCGGGGAGCTGTTTTTT CASSLVANRRGELFF
- TRBJ2-1 TRBV9 - TGTGCCAGCGGCAAGGGAGTCTCCTACAATGAGCAGTTCTTC CASGKGVSYNEQFF
once TRBJ1-6 TRBV6-5 - TGTGTCACAAGACAGAATAATTCACCCCTCCACTTT CVTRQNNSPLHF
- TRBJ1-2 TRBV4-2 - TGTGCCAGCAGCCCCGACCGGGGTGGCTACACCTTC CASSPDRGGYTF
- TRBJ1-2 TRBV5-1 TRBD1 TGCGCCAGCAGCTTCCAGTCGCGGCCAGGGGGAGATGGCTACACCTTC CASSFQSRPGGDGYTF
few TRBJ1-1 TRBV30 TRBD1 TGTGCCTGGAGTCAACAGGGGACAGCGAACACTGAAGCTTTCTTT CAWSQQGTANTEAFF